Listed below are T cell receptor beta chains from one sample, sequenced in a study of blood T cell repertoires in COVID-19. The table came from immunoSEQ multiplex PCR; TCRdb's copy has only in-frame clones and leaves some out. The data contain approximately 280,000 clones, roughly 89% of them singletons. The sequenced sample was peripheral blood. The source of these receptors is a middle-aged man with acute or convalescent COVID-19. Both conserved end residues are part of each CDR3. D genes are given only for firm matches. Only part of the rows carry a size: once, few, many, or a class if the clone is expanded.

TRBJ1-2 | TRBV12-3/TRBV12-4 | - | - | CASSVLLNYGYTF | TGTGCCAGCAGTGTCCTTTTGAACTATGGCTACACCTTC
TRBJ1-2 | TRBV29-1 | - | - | CRARGGLGDYTF | TGCCGCGCCCGGGGGGGTTTAGGGGACTACACCTTC
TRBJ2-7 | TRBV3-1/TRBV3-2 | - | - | CASSQDGRYEQYF | TGTGCCAGCAGCCAAGACGGCAGGTACGAGCAGTACTTC
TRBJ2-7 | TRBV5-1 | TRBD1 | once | CASRRTGVTYEQYF | TGCGCCAGCCGACGGACAGGGGTCACCTACGAGCAGTACTTC
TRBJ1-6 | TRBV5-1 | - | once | CASSFDGAYNSPLHF | TGCGCCAGCAGCTTTGACGGAGCTTATAATTCACCCCTCCACTTT
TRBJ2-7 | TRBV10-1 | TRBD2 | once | CASSDAGTSEQYF | TGCGCCAGCAGTGATGCTGGGACTAGCGAGCAGTACTTC
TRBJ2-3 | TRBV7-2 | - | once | CASSSPGVALHTDTQYF | TGTGCCAGCAGCTCCCCTGGGGTAGCGCTCCACACAGATACGCAGTATTTT
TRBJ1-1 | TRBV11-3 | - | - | CASSSTANTEAFF | TGTGCCAGCAGCTCGACAGCGAACACTGAAGCTTTCTTT
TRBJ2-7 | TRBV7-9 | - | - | CAAGSSYEQYF | TGTGCGGCGGGGAGCTCCTACGAGCAGTACTTC
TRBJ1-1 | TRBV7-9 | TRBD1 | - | CASSLEGDREAFF | TGTGCCAGCAGCTTAGAAGGGGACAGGGAAGCTTTCTTT
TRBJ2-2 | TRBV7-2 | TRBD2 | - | CASSPIRLAGATGELFF | TGTGCCAGCAGTCCAATTCGACTAGCGGGGGCTACCGGGGAGCTGTTTTTT
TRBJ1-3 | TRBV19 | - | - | CASSPPGHGNTIYF | TGTGCCAGTAGTCCCCCGGGACATGGAAACACCATATATTTT
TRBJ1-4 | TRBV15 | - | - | CATRGNWEKLFF | TGTGCCACCAGGGGCAATTGGGAAAAACTGTTTTTT
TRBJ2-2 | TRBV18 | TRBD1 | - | CASSPLDRVTGELFF | TGTGCCAGCTCACCATTAGACAGGGTCACCGGGGAGCTGTTTTTT
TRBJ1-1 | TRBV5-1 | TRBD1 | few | CASSLGSGGSTEAFF | TGCGCCAGCAGCTTGGGGTCAGGGGGAAGCACTGAAGCTTTCTTT
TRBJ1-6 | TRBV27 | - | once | CASSLSSGGLALHF | TGTGCCAGCAGTTTATCGAGCGGGGGGCTGGCCCTCCACTTT
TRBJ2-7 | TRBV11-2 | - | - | CASSLDSAPSYYEQYF | TGTGCCAGCAGCTTAGATTCGGCCCCTAGCTACTACGAGCAGTACTTC
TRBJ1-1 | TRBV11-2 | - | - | CASSLEAEDTEAFF | TGTGCCAGCAGCTTAGAAGCAGAGGACACTGAAGCTTTCTTT
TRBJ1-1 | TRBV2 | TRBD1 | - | CASRGQGNTEAFF | TGTGCCAGCAGGGGACAGGGGAACACTGAAGCTTTCTTT
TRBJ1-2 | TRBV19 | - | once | CASRWEGADYGYTF | TGTGCCAGTAGATGGGAGGGCGCAGACTATGGCTACACCTTC
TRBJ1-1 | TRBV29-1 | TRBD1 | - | CSVDGAGGNTEAFF | TGCAGCGTTGACGGGGCAGGGGGAAACACTGAAGCTTTCTTT
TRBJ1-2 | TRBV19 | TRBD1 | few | CASSPFPRTGYGYTF | TGTGCCAGTAGCCCGTTTCCAAGGACAGGCTATGGCTACACCTTC
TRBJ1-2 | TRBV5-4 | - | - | CASSLRGTHYGYTF | TGTGCCAGCAGCTTGAGGGGGACCCACTATGGCTACACCTTC
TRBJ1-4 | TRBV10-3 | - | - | CAISDPGQSQGEKLFF | TGTGCCATCAGTGACCCCGGACAGTCCCAGGGTGAAAAACTGTTTTTT
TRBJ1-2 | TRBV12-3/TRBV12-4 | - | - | CASSRGGGYGYTF | TGTGCCAGCAGTCGGGGAGGGGGCTATGGCTACACCTTC
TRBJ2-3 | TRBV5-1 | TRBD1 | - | CASSPGGGTDTQYF | TGCGCCAGCAGCCCAGGGGGAGGCACAGATACGCAGTATTTT
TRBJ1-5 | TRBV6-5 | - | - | CASTRGWNQPQHF | TGTGCCAGCACCCGGGGGTGGAATCAGCCCCAGCATTTT
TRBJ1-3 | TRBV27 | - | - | CASRLQGAGNTIYF | TGTGCCAGCAGACTTCAGGGTGCAGGAAACACCATATATTTT
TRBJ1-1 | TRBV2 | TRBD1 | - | CASDGQGNTEAFF | TGTGCCAGCGATGGACAGGGGAACACTGAAGCTTTCTTT